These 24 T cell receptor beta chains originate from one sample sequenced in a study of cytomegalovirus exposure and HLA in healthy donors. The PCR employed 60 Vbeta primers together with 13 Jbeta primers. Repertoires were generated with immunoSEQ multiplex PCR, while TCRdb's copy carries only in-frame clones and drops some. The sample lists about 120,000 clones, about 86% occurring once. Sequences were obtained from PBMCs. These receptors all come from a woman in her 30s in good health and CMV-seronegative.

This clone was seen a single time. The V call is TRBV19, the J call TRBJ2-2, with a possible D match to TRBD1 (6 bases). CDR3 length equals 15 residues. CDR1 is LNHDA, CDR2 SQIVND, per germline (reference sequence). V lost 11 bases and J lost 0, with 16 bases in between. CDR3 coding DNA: TGTGCCTCAACCAGGGGCGTCGCGAACACCGGGGAGCTGTTTTTT. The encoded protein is CASTRGVANTGELFF.

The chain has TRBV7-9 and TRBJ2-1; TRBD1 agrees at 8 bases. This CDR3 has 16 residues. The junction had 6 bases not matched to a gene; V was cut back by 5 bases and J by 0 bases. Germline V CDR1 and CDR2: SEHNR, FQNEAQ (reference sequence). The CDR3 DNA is TGTGCCAGCAGCCCAGGGGGCGTTAGCTCCTACAATGAGCAGTTCTTC. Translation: CASSPGGVSSYNEQFF.

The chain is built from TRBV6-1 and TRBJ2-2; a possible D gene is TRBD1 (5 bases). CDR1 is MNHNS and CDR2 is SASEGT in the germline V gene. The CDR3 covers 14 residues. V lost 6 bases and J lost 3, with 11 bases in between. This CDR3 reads CASSDRGYTGELFF. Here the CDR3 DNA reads TGTGCCAGCAGCGACAGAGGATACACCGGGGAGCTGTTTTTT.

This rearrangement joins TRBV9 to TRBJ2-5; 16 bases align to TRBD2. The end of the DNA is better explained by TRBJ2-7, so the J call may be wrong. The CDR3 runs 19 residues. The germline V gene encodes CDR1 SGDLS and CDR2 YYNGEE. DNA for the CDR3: TGTGCCAGCAGCGTGGATCCGGGACTAGCGGGAGGGCCTCTCAACGAGCAGTACTTC. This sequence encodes CASSVDPGLAGGPLNEQYF.

The CDR3 DNA is TGCGCCAGCACCGACGTGGGACAGGGGAACACCGGGGAGCTGTTTTTT. This translates into CASTDVGQGNTGELFF. The chain recombines TRBV5-1 with TRBJ2-2; 9 bases line up with TRBD1. The CDR3 is 16 amino acids. From germline, CDR1 is SGHRS and CDR2 YFSETQ. The ends lost 6 bases at V and 1 base at J; junction bases unmatched: 7.

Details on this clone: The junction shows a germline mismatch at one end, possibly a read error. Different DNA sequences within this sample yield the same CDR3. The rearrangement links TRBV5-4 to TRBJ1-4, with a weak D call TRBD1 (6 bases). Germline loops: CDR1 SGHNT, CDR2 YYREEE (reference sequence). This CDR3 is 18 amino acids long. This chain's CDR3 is CASSRKRGGGPTNEKLFF. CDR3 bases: TGTGCTAGCAGCCGAAAAAGGGGCGGGGGCCCAACTAATGAAAAACTGTTTTTT.

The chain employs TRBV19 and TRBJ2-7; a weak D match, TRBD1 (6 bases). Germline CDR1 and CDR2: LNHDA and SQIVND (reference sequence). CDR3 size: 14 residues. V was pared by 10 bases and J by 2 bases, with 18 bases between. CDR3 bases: TGTGCCACCTCCCCGACAGGTCCAACCTACGAGCAGTACTTC. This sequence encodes CATSPTGPTYEQYF.

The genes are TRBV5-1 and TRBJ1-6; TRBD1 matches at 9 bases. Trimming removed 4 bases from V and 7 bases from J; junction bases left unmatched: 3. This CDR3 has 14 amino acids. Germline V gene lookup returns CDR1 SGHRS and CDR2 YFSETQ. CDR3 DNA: TGCGCCAGCAGCCCCGGGACAGGGAATTCACCCCTCCACTTT. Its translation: CASSPGTGNSPLHF. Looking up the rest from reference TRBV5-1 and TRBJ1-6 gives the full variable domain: KAGVTQTPRYLIKTRGQQVTLSCSPISGHRSVSWYQQTPGQGLQFLFEYFSETQRNKGNFPGRFSGRQFSNSRSEMNVSTLELGDSALYLCASSPGTGNSPLHFGNGTRLTVT.

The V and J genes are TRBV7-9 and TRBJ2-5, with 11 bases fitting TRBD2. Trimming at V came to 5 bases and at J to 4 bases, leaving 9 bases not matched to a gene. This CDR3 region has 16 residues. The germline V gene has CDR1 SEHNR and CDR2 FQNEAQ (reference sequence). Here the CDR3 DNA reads TGTGCCAGCAGCCCGATCGTAGCGGGAGGGGGAGAGACCCAGTACTTC. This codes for CASSPIVAGGGETQYF.

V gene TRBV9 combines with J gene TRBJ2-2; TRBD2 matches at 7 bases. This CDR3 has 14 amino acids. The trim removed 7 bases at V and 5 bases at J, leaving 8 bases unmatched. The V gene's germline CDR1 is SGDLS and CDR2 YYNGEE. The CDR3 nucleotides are TGTGCCAGCCGGGCGGGAGTCTTAACCGGGGAGCTGTTTTTT. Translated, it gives CASRAGVLTGELFF.

The CDR3 region is CASSLGGQRYEQYF. As DNA, the CDR3 is TGCGCCAGCAGCTTGGGTGGACAACGCTACGAGCAGTACTTC. This sequence joins TRBV5-1 and TRBJ2-7, with D tentatively TRBD1 (5 bases). V was trimmed by 0 bases and J by 3 bases, leaving 10 bases between them. Germline lookup yields CDR1 SGHRS and CDR2 YFSETQ. CDR3 length: 14 amino acids.

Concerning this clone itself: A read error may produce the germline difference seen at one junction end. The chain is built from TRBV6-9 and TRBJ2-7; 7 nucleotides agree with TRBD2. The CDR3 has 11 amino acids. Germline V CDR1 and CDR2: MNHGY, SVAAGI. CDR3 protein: CASRVGRDYRF. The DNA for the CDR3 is TGTGCCAGCAGGGTGGGCCGGGACTACCGCTTC.

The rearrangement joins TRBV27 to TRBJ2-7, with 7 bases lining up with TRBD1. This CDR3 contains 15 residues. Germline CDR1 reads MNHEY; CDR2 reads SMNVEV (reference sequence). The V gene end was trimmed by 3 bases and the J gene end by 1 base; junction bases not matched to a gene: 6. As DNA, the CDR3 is TGTGCCAGCAGTTTTACGGGACAGCTTTCCTACGAGCAGTACTTC. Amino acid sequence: CASSFTGQLSYEQYF.

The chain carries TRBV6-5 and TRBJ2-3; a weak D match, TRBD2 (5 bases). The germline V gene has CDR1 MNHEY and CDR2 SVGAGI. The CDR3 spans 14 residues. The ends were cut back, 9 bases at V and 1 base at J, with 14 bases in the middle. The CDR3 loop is CASWVAGGTDTQYF. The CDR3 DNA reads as TGTGCCAGTTGGGTGGCGGGCGGCACAGATACGCAGTATTTT.

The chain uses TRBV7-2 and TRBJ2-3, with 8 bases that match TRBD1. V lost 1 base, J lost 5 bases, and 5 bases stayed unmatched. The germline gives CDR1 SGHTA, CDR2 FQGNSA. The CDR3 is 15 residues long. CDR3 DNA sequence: TGTGCCAGCAGCTTAGGGGGACAGGAGGTAGATACGCAGTATTTT. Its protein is CASSLGGQEVDTQYF.

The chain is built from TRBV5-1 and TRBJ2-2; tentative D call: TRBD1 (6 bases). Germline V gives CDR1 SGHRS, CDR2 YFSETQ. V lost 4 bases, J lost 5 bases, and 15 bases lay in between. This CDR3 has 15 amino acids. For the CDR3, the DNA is TGCGCCAGCAGCCTTGACGGACAGCCAACCGGGGAGCTGTTTTTT. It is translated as CASSLDGQPTGELFF.

CDR3 in amino acids: CASSLGLAVNEQFF. Here the CDR3 DNA reads TGCGCCAGCAGCTTGGGACTAGCGGTTAATGAGCAGTTCTTC. The rearrangement joins TRBV5-1 to TRBJ2-1, with 9 bases fitting TRBD2. Germline CDR1 is SGHRS and CDR2 is YFSETQ. The ends lost 0 bases at V and 7 bases at J; junction bases unmatched: 2. CDR3 length: 14 residues.

The CDR3 spells CASSFQGTYEQYF. CDR3 DNA sequence: TGTGCCAGCAGCTTCCAGGGCACCTACGAGCAGTACTTC. The rearrangement uses TRBV7-2 and TRBJ2-7; maybe TRBD1 (5 bases). V was shortened by 3 bases and J by 2 bases, with 8 bases between the two germline ends. This CDR3 contains 13 residues. Germline values: CDR1 SGHTA, CDR2 FQGNSA.

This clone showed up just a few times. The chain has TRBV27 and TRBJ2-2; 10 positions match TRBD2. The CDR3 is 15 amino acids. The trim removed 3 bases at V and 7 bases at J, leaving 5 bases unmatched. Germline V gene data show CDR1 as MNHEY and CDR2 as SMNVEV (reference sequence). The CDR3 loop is CASSFLAGAGGELFF. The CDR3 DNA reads TGTGCCAGCAGTTTTCTAGCGGGAGCAGGCGGGGAGCTGTTTTTT.

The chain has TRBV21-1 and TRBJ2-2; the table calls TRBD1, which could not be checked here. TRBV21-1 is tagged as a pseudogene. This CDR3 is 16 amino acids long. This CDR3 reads CASSKGKDRGAGELFF. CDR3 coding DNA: TGTGCCAGCAGCAAGGGAAAAGACAGGGGGGCCGGGGAGCTGTTTTTT.

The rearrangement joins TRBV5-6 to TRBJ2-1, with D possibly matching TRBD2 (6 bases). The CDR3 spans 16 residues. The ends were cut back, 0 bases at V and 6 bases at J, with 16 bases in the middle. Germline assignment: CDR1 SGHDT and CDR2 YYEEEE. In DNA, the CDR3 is TGTGCCAGCAGCTTGGGTGGGAGGCGCGTTGCCAATGAGCAGTTCTTC. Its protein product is CASSLGGRRVANEQFF. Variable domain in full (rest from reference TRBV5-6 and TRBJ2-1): DAGVTQSPTHLIKTRGQQVTLRCSPKSGHDTVSWYQQALGQGPQFIFQYYEEEERQRGNFPDRFSGHQFPNYSSELNVNALLLGDSALYLCASSLGGRRVANEQFFGPGTRLTVL.

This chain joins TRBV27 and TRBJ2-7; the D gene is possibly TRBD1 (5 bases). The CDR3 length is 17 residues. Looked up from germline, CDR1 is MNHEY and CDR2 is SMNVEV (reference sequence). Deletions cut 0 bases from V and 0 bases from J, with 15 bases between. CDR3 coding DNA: TGTGCCAGCAGTTTATCAGGTTTTGACAGATTCTCCTACGAGCAGTACTTC. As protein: CASSLSGFDRFSYEQYF.

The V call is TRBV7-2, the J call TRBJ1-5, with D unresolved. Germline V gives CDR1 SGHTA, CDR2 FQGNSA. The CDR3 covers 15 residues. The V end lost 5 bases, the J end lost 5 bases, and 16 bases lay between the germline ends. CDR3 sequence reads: CASSPKVTYDQPQHF. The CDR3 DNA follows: TGTGCCAGCAGCCCAAAGGTGACATATGATCAGCCCCAGCATTTT.

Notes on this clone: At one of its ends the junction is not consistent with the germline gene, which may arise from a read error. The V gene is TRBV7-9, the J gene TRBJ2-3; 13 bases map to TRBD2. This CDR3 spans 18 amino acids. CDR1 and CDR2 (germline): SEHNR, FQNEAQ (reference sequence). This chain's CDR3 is CSSSPSGTSGASTDTQYF. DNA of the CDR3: TGTTCCAGCAGCCCATCCGGGACTAGCGGGGCTAGCACAGATACGCAGTATTTT.